The clone carrying this T cell receptor beta chain was recorded a few times. The antigen remains undetermined. No record was made of this donor's CMV serostatus. This record belongs to a study of cytomegalovirus exposure and HLA in healthy donors. Findings of the study overall: The investigators catalogued some 150 TCR beta chains as cytomegalovirus-associated. The majority of TCR sequences were rare, yet some public TCRs appeared in many donors. Earlier findings revealed that most TCR beta V segments proved productive either about 87% or about 30% of the time.

CDR3 size: 12 residues. V shed 4 bases and J 8 bases; nucleotides not matched to a gene: 3. The germline V gene encodes CDR1 SGHAT and CDR2 FQNNGV. The PCR ran on 60 Vbeta and 13 Jbeta primers. Assay: immunoSEQ multiplex PCR; the TCRdb copy retains only in-frame clones and omits some. The repertoire has about 140,000 clones, roughly 76% of them found once; the top ten carry approximately 15%. V and J are TRBV11-2 and TRBJ1-2; the match to TRBD1 covers 8 bases. The sequenced material came from PBMCs. The receptor was isolated from a human donor in good health. The CDR3 sequence is CASSSGDRGYTF. CDR3 DNA: TGTGCCAGCAGCTCAGGGGACAGGGGCTACACCTTC.